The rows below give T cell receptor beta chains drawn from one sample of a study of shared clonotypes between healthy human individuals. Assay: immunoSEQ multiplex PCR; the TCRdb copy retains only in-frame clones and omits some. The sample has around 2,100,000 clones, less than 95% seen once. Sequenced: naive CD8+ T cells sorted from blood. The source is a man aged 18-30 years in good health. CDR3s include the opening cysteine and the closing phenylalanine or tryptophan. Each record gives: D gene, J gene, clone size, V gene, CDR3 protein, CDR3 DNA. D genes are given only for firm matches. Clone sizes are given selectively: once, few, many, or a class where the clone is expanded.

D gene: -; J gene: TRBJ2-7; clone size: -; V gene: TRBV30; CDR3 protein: CAWANRESHEQYF; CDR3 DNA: TGTGCCTGGGCGAACAGGGAGAGCCACGAGCAGTACTTC
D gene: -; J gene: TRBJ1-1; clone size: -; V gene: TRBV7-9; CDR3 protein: CASSSFDLKAFF; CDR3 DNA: TGTGCCAGCAGCTCCTTCGACCTGAAAGCTTTCTTT
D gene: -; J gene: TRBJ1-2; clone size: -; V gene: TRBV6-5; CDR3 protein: CASSYSRSTVFDGYTF; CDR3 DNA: TGTGCCAGCAGTTACTCGAGGTCCACCGTTTTTGACGGCTACACCTTC
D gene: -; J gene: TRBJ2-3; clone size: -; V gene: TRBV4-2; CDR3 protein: CASSSRGSGDTQYF; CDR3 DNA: TGTGCCAGCAGCTCACGGGGCAGCGGAGATACGCAGTATTTT
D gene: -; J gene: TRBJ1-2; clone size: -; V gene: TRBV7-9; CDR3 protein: CASSLDGGYTF; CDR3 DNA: TGTGCCAGCAGCTTAGATGGCGGCTACACCTTC
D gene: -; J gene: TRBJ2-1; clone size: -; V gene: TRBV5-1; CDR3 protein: CASSTYGTQYNEQFF; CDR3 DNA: TGCGCCAGCAGCACGTACGGGACACAGTACAATGAGCAGTTCTTC
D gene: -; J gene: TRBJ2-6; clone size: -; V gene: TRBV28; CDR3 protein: CASSLQLGGANVLTF; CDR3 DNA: TGTGCCAGCAGTTTGCAGCTAGGAGGGGCCAACGTCCTGACTTTC
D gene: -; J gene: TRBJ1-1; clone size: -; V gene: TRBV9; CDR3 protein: CASSAGRTEAFF; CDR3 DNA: TGTGCCAGCAGCGCAGGAAGGACTGAAGCTTTCTTT
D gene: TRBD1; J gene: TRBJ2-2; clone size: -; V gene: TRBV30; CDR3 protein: CAWEKDRGWGELFF; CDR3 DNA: TGTGCCTGGGAAAAGGACAGGGGTTGGGGGGAGCTGTTTTTT
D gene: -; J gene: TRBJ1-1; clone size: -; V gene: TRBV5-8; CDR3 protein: CASSWGTAHTEAFF; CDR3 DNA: TGTGCCAGCAGCTGGGGGACGGCGCACACTGAAGCTTTCTTT
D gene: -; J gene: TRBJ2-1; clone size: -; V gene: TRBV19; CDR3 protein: CASSPRDTNRDAIYNEQFF; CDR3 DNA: TGTGCCAGTAGTCCTCGGGACACTAACCGGGACGCCATCTACAATGAGCAGTTCTTC
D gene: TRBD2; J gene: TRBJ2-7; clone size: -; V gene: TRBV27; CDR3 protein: CASSASTSALLSYEQYF; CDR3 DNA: TGTGCCAGCAGTGCGTCGACTAGCGCTCTACTCTCCTACGAGCAGTACTTC
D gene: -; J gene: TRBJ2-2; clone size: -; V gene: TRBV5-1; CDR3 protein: CASSLVEENTGELFF; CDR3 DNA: TGCGCCAGCAGCTTGGTGGAAGAGAACACCGGGGAGCTGTTTTTT
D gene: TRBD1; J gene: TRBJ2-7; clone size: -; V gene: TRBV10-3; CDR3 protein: CAISDRTGETTYEQYF; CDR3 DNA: TGTGCCATCAGTGATCGAACAGGGGAGACCACCTACGAGCAGTACTTC
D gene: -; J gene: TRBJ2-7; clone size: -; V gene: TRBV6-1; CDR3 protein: CASSEIVSYEQYF; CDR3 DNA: TGTGCCAGCAGTGAAATTGTCTCCTACGAGCAGTACTTC
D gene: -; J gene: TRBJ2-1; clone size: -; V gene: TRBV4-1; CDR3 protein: CASSQDAEDEQFF; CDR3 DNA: TGCGCCAGCAGCCAAGATGCCGAGGATGAGCAGTTCTTC
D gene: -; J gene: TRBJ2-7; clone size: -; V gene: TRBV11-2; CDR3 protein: CASSSGTSYEQYF; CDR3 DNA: TGTGCCAGCAGCTCCGGGACTTCCTACGAGCAGTACTTC
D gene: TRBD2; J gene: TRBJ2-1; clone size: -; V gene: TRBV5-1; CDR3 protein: CASSFSGGPDYNEQFF; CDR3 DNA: TGCGCCAGCAGCTTCTCGGGAGGGCCGGATTACAATGAGCAGTTCTTC
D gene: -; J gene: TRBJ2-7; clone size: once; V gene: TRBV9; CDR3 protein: CASSVSDGGRSSYEQYF; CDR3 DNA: TGTGCCAGCAGCGTATCGGACGGAGGACGGTCGTCCTACGAGCAGTACTTC
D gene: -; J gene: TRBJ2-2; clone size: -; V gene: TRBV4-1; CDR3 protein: CASSRGSPGTGELFF; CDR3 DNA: TGCGCCAGCAGCCGCGGCTCCCCAGGGACCGGGGAGCTGTTTTTT
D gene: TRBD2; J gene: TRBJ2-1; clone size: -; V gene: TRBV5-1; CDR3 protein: CASSLWASGSNEQFF; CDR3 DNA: TGCGCCAGCAGCTTGTGGGCTAGCGGGAGTAATGAGCAGTTCTTC
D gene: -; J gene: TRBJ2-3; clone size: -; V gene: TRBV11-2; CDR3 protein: CASSFRSGLDTQYF; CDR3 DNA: TGTGCCAGCAGCTTTCGGTCCGGACTAGATACGCAGTATTTT
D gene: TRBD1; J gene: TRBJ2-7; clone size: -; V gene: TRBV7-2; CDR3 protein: CASSPRQGYYEQYF; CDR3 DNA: TGTGCCAGCAGCCCCAGACAGGGATACTACGAGCAGTACTTC